These 22 T cell receptor beta chains were all obtained from the same sample, sequenced in a study of cytomegalovirus exposure and HLA in healthy donors. The repertoire was sequenced with immunoSEQ multiplex PCR; TCRdb's copy has only in-frame clones and lacks some. This table has some 170,000 clones, 85% to 90% appearing once. Sequencing was carried out using PBMCs. The receptors come from a woman aged 25-40 years in good health and CMV-seronegative.

This clone was observed a single time. The chain joins TRBV6-1 to TRBJ2-5, with 7 bases that match TRBD1. Germline values: CDR1 MNHNS, CDR2 SASEGT. V lost 3 bases to trimming and J lost 2 bases; unmatched junction nucleotides: 3. The CDR3 loop spans 14 amino acids. DNA for the CDR3: TGTGCCAGCAGTGACAGGGGGTGGCAAGAGACCCAGTACTTC. Its protein product is CASSDRGWQETQYF.

The chain employs TRBV2 and TRBJ1-5; 9 bases line up with TRBD1. Germline CDR1 SNHLY, CDR2 FYNNEI. The CDR3 contains 13 residues. Germline trimming cut 6 bases from V and 5 bases from J; bases unmatched to any gene: 2. The CDR3 nucleotides read TGTGCCAGCAGCGGGACAGGGCATCAGCCCCAGCATTTT. Its translation: CASSGTGHQPQHF.

J is TRBJ1-2 and V is TRBV5-1; 10 nucleotides agree with TRBD1. The CDR3 runs 17 residues. V gave up 0 bases and J gave up 4 bases; unmatched junction bases: 9. Germline V gene data show CDR1 as SGHRS and CDR2 as YFSETQ. CDR3 residues: CASSLAGQGSSAYGYTF. The CDR3 bases are TGCGCCAGCAGCTTGGCGGGACAGGGGAGTTCGGCCTATGGCTACACCTTC.

V is TRBV9 and J is TRBJ2-5; D call uncertain. Matching the DNA end better, TRBJ2-7 makes the J call doubtful. CDR1 is SGDLS, CDR2 YYNGEE, per germline. The CDR3 contains 14 residues. The CDR3 DNA follows: TGTGCCAGCAGCGTGAGCGTTACGGCCTACGAGCAGTACTTC. Protein sequence: CASSVSVTAYEQYF.

The chain carries TRBV6-5 and TRBJ1-5, with D possibly being TRBD1 (5 bases). With 5 bases removed from V and 3 bases from J, the gap between germline ends came to 11 bases. CDR3 length equals 14 residues. Germline CDR1 is MNHEY and CDR2 is SVGAGI. Here the CDR3 reads CASSTTGFNQPQHF. In nucleotides, the CDR3 is TGTGCCAGCAGTACAACAGGCTTCAATCAGCCCCAGCATTTT.

This chain links TRBV7-8 with TRBJ2-7; unclear D gene. Trimming took off 1 base at V and 0 bases at J, with 10 bases between the two ends. The CDR3 spans 15 residues. From germline, CDR1 is SGHVS and CDR2 FQNEAQ. CDR3 nucleotide sequence: TGTGCCAGCAGCTTAGAGAGTTTTAGCTCCTACGAGCAGTACTTC. This translates into CASSLESFSSYEQYF.

The chain is built from TRBV19 and TRBJ1-1; TRBD1 matches 9 bases. The V segment lost 5 bases and the J segment 6 bases; nucleotides outside the gene matches: 7. CDR1 is LNHDA and CDR2 is SQIVND in the germline V gene (reference sequence). The CDR3 totals 14 residues. CDR3 nucleotides: TGTGCCAGTAGTGCCACAGGGGGCAAGGCTGAAGCTTTCTTT. Its translation is CASSATGGKAEAFF.

The chain links TRBV4-1 to TRBJ2-7; TRBD1 matches at 7 bases. The V segment lost 4 bases and the J segment 3 bases; nucleotides outside the gene matches: 3. The germline CDR1 and CDR2 sequences are MGHRA and YSYEKL. CDR3 length: 13 residues. The CDR3 here is CASSPGQDYEQYF. CDR3 in DNA: TGCGCCAGCAGCCCAGGACAGGACTACGAGCAGTACTTC.

The chain couples TRBV9 to TRBJ1-1; TRBD1 aligns across 10 bases. Germline CDR1 and CDR2: SGDLS and YYNGEE. There are 17 residues in the CDR3. The junction had 12 bases not matched to a gene; V was cut back by 4 bases and J by 3 bases. The CDR3 reads CASSSTDRGVGYTEAFF. The DNA for the CDR3 is TGTGCCAGCAGCTCTACGGACAGGGGGGTAGGGTACACTGAAGCTTTCTTT.

CDR3 region: CASSLTGSGQPQHF. CDR3 sequence (DNA): TGTGCCAGCAGCTTGACAGGGTCGGGTCAGCCCCAGCATTTT. V usage is TRBV2 and J usage is TRBJ1-5, with 7 bases aligning to TRBD1. CDR1 SNHLY and CDR2 FYNNEI come from the germline V gene. V lost 6 bases to trimming and J lost 6 bases; unmatched junction nucleotides: 8. This CDR3 contains 14 residues.

This clone was found once. This chain uses TRBV27 with TRBJ2-1; the match to TRBD1 covers 9 bases. The V gene's germline CDR1 is MNHEY and CDR2 SMNVEV (reference sequence). Germline trimming cut 7 bases from V and 6 bases from J; bases unmatched to any gene: 7. This CDR3 is 14 amino acids long. DNA of the CDR3: TGTGCCAGCATCCCGGGACAGGGCCCCAATGAGCAGTTCTTC. Translating gives CASIPGQGPNEQFF.

This clone was seen once. The chain joins TRBV5-4 to TRBJ1-6; no reliable D call. The CDR3 covers 16 residues. Germline-derived CDR1 and CDR2 are SGHNT and YYREEE (reference sequence). Trimming took 4 bases from V and 14 from J, leaving 25 bases between them. DNA of the CDR3: TGTGCCAGCAGCGACCCCAACGCCTCAGGCAGTTCGGCCCTCCACTTT. Its translation is CASSDPNASGSSALHF.

This clone was picked up one time. V and J are TRBV2 and TRBJ1-5; no clear D gene. The CDR3 has 14 residues. Germline CDR1 reads SNHLY; CDR2 reads FYNNEI. V gave up 9 bases and J gave up 2 bases, with 14 bases separating them. The CDR3 sequence is CASLAGLGNQPQHF. CDR3 DNA sequence: TGTGCCAGTTTAGCTGGGTTGGGCAATCAGCCCCAGCATTTT. Together with reference TRBV2 and TRBJ1-5, the CDR3 gives the full variable domain: EPEVTQTPSHQVTQMGQEVILRCVPISNHLYFYWYRQILGQKVEFLVSFYNNEISEKSEIFDDQFSVERPDGSNFTLKIRSTKLEDSAMYFCASLAGLGNQPQHFGDGTRLSIL.

The rearrangement uses TRBV2 and TRBJ2-1; 7 positions match TRBD1. Per the germline V gene, CDR1 is SNHLY and CDR2 is FYNNEI. The V gene end was trimmed by 8 bases and the J gene end by 10 bases; junction bases not matched to a gene: 5. This CDR3 region has 11 residues. The CDR3 DNA sequence: TGTGCCAGCCAAAAGACAGGGGAGCAGTTCTTC. As protein: CASQKTGEQFF. The variable domain in full, completed from reference TRBV2 and TRBJ2-1, reads EPEVTQTPSHQVTQMGQEVILRCVPISNHLYFYWYRQILGQKVEFLVSFYNNEISEKSEIFDDQFSVERPDGSNFTLKIRSTKLEDSAMYFCASQKTGEQFFGPGTRLTVL.

This chain uses TRBV4-1 with TRBJ2-7, with 10 bases matching TRBD1. Germline CDR1 and CDR2: MGHRA and YSYEKL. The V segment lost 1 base and the J segment 7 bases; nucleotides outside the gene matches: 4. The CDR3 loop spans 14 amino acids. This chain's CDR3 is CASSQGQGAREQYF. The DNA for the CDR3 is TGCGCCAGCAGCCAAGGACAGGGGGCGCGGGAGCAGTACTTC.

This chain uses TRBV6-5 with TRBJ1-2; D is unresolved. This CDR3 spans 15 amino acids. CDR1 and CDR2 (germline): MNHEY, SVGAGI. V lost 6 bases and J lost 2, with 16 bases in between. The CDR3: CASRPLGSTNYGYTF. The CDR3, as DNA: TGTGCCAGCAGACCACTAGGAAGCACGAACTATGGCTACACCTTC.

In this sample, this clone turned up a few times. The V gene is TRBV5-1, the J gene TRBJ1-6, with 7 bases identical to TRBD1. Germline values: CDR1 SGHRS, CDR2 YFSETQ. The V segment lost 4 bases and the J segment 0 bases; nucleotides outside the gene matches: 4. The length of the CDR3 is 16 residues. Here the CDR3 DNA reads TGCGCCAGCAGCGCGGGACAGAGCTCCTATAATTCACCCCTCCACTTT. Amino acids: CASSAGQSSYNSPLHF.

The rearrangement uses TRBV7-9 and TRBJ1-4; D remains unclear. The V gene's germline CDR1 is SEHNR and CDR2 FQNEAQ (reference sequence). V lost 1 base, J lost 7 bases, and 13 bases lay in between. The CDR3 length is 15 residues. The DNA for the CDR3 is TGTGCCAGCAGCTTAGGGACGGGAGGTAGTGAAAAACTGTTTTTT. Translating it yields CASSLGTGGSEKLFF.

The V call is TRBV5-1, the J call TRBJ2-5; tentative D call: TRBD2 (6 bases). V lost 1 base and J 0 bases, leaving 10 bases between the germline ends. CDR3 length equals 15 residues. Per the germline V gene, CDR1 is SGHRS and CDR2 is YFSETQ. CDR3 sequence (DNA): TGCGCCAGCAGCTTGAGCACGGGGGACCAAGAGACCCAGTACTTC. Residues: CASSLSTGDQETQYF.

DNA for the CDR3: TGTGCCAGCAGCTCCAGAAACGACACTGAAGCTTTCTTT. It yields the protein CASSSRNDTEAFF. The chain carries TRBV5-4 and TRBJ1-1; no clear D gene. V gave up 3 bases and J gave up 3 bases, with 9 bases separating them. This CDR3 region has 13 residues. CDR1 is SGHNT, CDR2 YYREEE, per germline (reference sequence).

This chain joins TRBV30 and TRBJ1-1, with 8 positions matching TRBD1. The junction had 1 base not matched to a gene; V was cut back by 0 bases and J by 10 bases. The germline gives CDR1 GTSNPN, CDR2 SVGIG (reference sequence). This CDR3 contains 11 residues. The CDR3 sequence: CAWSVTGGAFF. In DNA, the CDR3 is TGTGCCTGGAGTGTTACAGGGGGAGCTTTCTTT.

This chain links TRBV10-3 with TRBJ1-4, with 10 bases lining up with TRBD1. Germline assignment: CDR1 ENHRY and CDR2 SYGVKD. The CDR3 runs 17 residues. V lost 0 bases and J lost 6; bases outside the gene matches: 7. The CDR3 is CAISESGTGAEDEKLFF. The CDR3, as DNA: TGTGCCATCAGTGAGTCGGGGACAGGGGCGGAAGATGAAAAACTGTTTTTT.